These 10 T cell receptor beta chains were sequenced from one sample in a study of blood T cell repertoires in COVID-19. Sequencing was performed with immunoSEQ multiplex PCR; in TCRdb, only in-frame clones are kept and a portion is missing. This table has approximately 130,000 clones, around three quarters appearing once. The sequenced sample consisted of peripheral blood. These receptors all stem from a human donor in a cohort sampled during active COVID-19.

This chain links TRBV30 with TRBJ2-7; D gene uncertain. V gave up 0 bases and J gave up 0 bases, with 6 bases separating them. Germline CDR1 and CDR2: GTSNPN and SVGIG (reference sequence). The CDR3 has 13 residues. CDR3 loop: CAWSVGSSYEQYF. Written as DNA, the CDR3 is TGTGCCTGGAGTGTTGGCAGCTCCTACGAGCAGTACTTC. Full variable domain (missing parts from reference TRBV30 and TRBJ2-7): SQTIHQWPATLVQPVGSPLSLECTVEGTSNPNLYWYRQAAGRGLQLLFYSVGIGQISSEVPQNLSASRPQDRQFILSSKKLLLSDSGFYLCAWSVGSSYEQYFGPGTRLTVT.

The CDR3 loop reads CASSDGTAKYEQYF. The CDR3 DNA follows: TGTGCCAGCAGTGACGGGACAGCAAAATACGAGCAGTACTTC. The genes are TRBV6-4 and TRBJ2-7; 7 bases map to TRBD1. The germline V gene encodes CDR1 MRHNA and CDR2 SNTAGT. V shed 2 bases and J 4 bases; nucleotides not matched to a gene: 5. CDR3 size: 14 residues.

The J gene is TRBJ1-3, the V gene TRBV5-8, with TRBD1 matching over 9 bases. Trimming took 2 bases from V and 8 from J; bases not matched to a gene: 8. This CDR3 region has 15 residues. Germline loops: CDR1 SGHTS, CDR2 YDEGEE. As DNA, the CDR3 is TGTGCCAGCAGCTTAACCGGGACAGGGAGTCACACCATATATTTT. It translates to CASSLTGTGSHTIYF. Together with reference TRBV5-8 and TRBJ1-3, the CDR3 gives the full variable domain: EAGVTQSPTHLIKTRGQQATLRCSPISGHTSVYWYQQALGLGLQFLLWYDEGEERNRGNFPPRFSGRQFPNYSSELNVNALELEDSALYLCASSLTGTGSHTIYFGEGSWLTVV.

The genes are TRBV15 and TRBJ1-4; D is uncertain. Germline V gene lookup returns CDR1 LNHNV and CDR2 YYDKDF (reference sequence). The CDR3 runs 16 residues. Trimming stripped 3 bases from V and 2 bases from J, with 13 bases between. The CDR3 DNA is TGTGCCACCAGCAGCCCTGCCGGGGAGACTAATGAAAAACTGTTTTTT. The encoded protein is CATSSPAGETNEKLFF. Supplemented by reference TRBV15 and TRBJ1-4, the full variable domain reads DAMVIQNPRYQVTQFGKPVTLSCSQTLNHNVMYWYQQKSSQAPKLLFHYYDKDFNNEADTPDNFQSRRPNTSFCFLDIRSPGLGDTAMYLCATSSPAGETNEKLFFGSGTQLSVL.

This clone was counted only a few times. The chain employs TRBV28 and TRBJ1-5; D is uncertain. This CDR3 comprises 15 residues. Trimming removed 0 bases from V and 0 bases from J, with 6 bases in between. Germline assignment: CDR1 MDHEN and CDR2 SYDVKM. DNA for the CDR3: TGTGCCAGCAGTTTATGGCCAGATAGCAATCAGCCCCAGCATTTT. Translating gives CASSLWPDSNQPQHF.

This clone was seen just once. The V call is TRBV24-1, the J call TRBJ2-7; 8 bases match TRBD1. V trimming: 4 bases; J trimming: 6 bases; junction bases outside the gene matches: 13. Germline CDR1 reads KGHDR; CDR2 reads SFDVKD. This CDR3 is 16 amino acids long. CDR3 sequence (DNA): TGTGCCACCAGTGACCCCCCCCGGACAGGGCAGGGCGAGCAGTACTTC. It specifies CATSDPPRTGQGEQYF.

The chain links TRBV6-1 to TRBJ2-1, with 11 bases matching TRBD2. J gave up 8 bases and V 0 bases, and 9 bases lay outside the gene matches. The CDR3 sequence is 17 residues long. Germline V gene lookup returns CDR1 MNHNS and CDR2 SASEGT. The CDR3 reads CASSEAWGLAGGDEQFF. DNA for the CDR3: TGTGCCAGCAGTGAAGCCTGGGGGCTAGCGGGGGGCGATGAGCAGTTCTTC.

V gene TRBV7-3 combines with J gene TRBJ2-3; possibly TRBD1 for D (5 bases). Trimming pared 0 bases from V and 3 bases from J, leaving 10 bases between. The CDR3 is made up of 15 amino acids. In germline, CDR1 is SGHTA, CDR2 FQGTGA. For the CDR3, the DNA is TGTGCCAGCAGCTTAACTGGGGCTAGAACAGATACGCAGTATTTT. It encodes CASSLTGARTDTQYF.

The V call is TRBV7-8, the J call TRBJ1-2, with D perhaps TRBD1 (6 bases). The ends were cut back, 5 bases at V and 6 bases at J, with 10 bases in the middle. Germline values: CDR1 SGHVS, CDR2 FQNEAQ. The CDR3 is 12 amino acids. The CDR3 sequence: CASSIHRDGYTF. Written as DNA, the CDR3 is TGTGCCAGCAGCATCCACAGGGATGGCTACACCTTC.

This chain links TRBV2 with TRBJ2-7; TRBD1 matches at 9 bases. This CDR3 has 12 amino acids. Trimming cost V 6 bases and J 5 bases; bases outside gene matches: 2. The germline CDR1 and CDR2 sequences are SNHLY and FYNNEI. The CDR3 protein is CASRWTGDEQYF. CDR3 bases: TGTGCCAGCAGGTGGACAGGGGACGAGCAGTACTTC.